The 8 T cell receptor beta chains given below trace back to one sample, sequenced in a study of T cell responses to AZD1222 COVID-19 vaccine. Only in-frame clones appear in the TCRdb table, and some are missing; sequencing was by immunoSEQ multiplex PCR. The sample comprises about 140,000 clones, roughly 92% of which are singletons, and over 1.5% rests with the top ten. Sequences were derived from peripheral blood, sampled on day 0 of AZD1222 vaccination. The receptor set was obtained from an adult in good health.

V gene TRBV10-3 combines with J gene TRBJ1-2, with D uncertain. This CDR3 is 12 amino acids long. Germline V gene sequence: CDR1 ENHRY, CDR2 SYGVKD. Trimming took off 4 bases at V and 4 bases at J, with 7 bases between the two ends. The CDR3 DNA sequence: TGTGCCATCAGTGCCAGTTCCTATGGCTACACCTTC. It codes for CAISASSYGYTF.

V and J are TRBV27 and TRBJ1-4; D gene unclear. The CDR3 runs 15 residues. The V end lost 5 bases, the J end lost 4 bases, and 14 bases lay between the germline ends. The germline V gene has CDR1 MNHEY and CDR2 SMNVEV (reference sequence). CDR3 coding DNA: TGTGCCAGCAGTCCTCTTCTAGGGCGTAATGAAAAACTGTTTTTT. It encodes CASSPLLGRNEKLFF.

This chain links TRBV11-2 with TRBJ2-7; D might be TRBD1 or TRBD2, each matching 6 bases. V lost 4 bases to trimming and J lost 1 base, with 14 bases between them. The CDR3 has 15 amino acids. In germline, CDR1 is SGHAT, CDR2 FQNNGV. CDR3 in amino acids: CASSSRGGISYEQYF. The CDR3 nucleotides read TGTGCCAGCAGCTCCAGAGGGGGGATTTCCTACGAGCAGTACTTC.

V gene TRBV7-8 combines with J gene TRBJ1-1; D may be TRBD1 (6 bases). In germline, CDR1 is SGHVS, CDR2 FQNEAQ. This CDR3 is built from 14 residues. V dropped 5 bases and J dropped 4 bases, with 14 bases sitting between them. CDR3: CASSRREDSTEAFF. In DNA form, the CDR3 reads TGTGCCAGCAGCAGGCGGGAGGACAGCACTGAAGCTTTCTTT.

The V and J genes are TRBV27 and TRBJ1-5; tentatively, D is TRBD1 (6 bases). V gave up 6 bases and J gave up 4 bases, with 10 bases separating them. There are 13 residues in the CDR3. CDR1 and CDR2 from the germline V gene are MNHEY and SMNVEV (reference sequence). The CDR3 loop is CASSRDRNQPQHF. As DNA, the CDR3 is TGTGCCAGCAGCAGAGACAGGAATCAGCCCCAGCATTTT.

The V and J genes are TRBV6-5 and TRBJ2-7, with a weak D call TRBD1 (5 bases). Trimming took off 0 bases at V and 2 bases at J, with 14 bases between the two ends. CDR3 length: 16 residues. CDR1 MNHEY and CDR2 SVGAGI come from the germline V gene. The CDR3 bases are TGTGCCAGCAGTTACTCGTATCCCGACAGACCCTACGAGCAGTACTTC. Protein: CASSYSYPDRPYEQYF.

The chain links TRBV29-1 to TRBJ1-2, with 8 bases lining up with TRBD1. Looked up from germline, CDR1 is SQVTM and CDR2 is ANQGSEA. After removal of 5 bases from V and 4 bases from J, the junction contained 3 bases not matched to a gene. CDR3 size: 12 residues. In DNA form, the CDR3 reads TGCAGCGTTCGGGACAGGCTCTATGGCTACACCTTC. Residues: CSVRDRLYGYTF.

The CDR3 sequence: CASKLTGYSGYTF. The DNA for the CDR3 is TGTGCCAGCAAACTTACAGGGTATAGTGGCTACACCTTC. The chain uses TRBV11-2 and TRBJ1-2; the D gene is possibly TRBD1 (6 bases). CDR3 size: 13 residues. Trimming removed 7 bases at V and 7 bases at J, with 16 bases between. Germline lookup yields CDR1 SGHAT and CDR2 FQNNGV.